A single sample is the source of the 21 T cell receptor beta chains below, sequenced in a study of technical replicates of blood from a few donors. Sequenced by immunoSEQ multiplex PCR; TCRdb stores in-frame clones only, minus some. This table has tens of thousands of clones, nearly 95% appearing once. Sequencing was carried out using T cells isolated from PBMCs. All receptors come from a human donor in good health.

The V and J genes are TRBV9 and TRBJ2-7, with D possibly TRBD2 on 6 matching bases. The germline V gene has CDR1 SGDLS and CDR2 YYNGEE. V was pared by 0 bases and J by 0 bases, with 13 bases between. The CDR3 contains 16 residues. The CDR3 region is CASSVAGGGTSYEQYF. DNA for the CDR3: TGTGCCAGCAGCGTAGCCGGGGGAGGCACCTCCTACGAGCAGTACTTC.

The V gene is TRBV30, the J gene TRBJ2-3, with D tentatively TRBD1 (6 bases). The length of the CDR3 is 15 residues. CDR1 is GTSNPN and CDR2 is SVGIG in the germline V gene (reference sequence). V shed 3 bases and J shed 2 bases, with 15 bases lying between them. CDR3 region: CAWRERTDHTDTQYF. The CDR3, as DNA: TGTGCCTGGAGAGAACGGACAGATCACACAGATACGCAGTATTTT.

The chain joins TRBV19 to TRBJ2-3, with 10 nucleotides matching TRBD2. The CDR3 is 16 amino acids. Per germline, CDR1 LNHDA and CDR2 SQIVND (reference sequence). The V gene end was trimmed by 5 bases and the J gene end by 3 bases; junction bases not matched to a gene: 8. The CDR3 sequence: CASSALAGDGTDTQYF. The CDR3, as DNA: TGTGCCAGTAGTGCTCTAGCGGGAGATGGAACAGATACGCAGTATTTT.

The chain couples TRBV5-1 to TRBJ2-5; TRBD2 aligns across 9 bases. This CDR3 has 15 amino acids. The germline V gene encodes CDR1 SGHRS and CDR2 YFSETQ. V trimming: 4 bases; J trimming: 2 bases; junction bases outside the gene matches: 6. The CDR3 coding sequence is TGCGCCAGCAGCCACCGGCGGGGGGGACAAGAGACCCAGTACTTC. Translation: CASSHRRGGQETQYF. Filled out from reference TRBV5-1 and TRBJ2-5, the complete variable domain reads KAGVTQTPRYLIKTRGQQVTLSCSPISGHRSVSWYQQTPGQGLQFLFEYFSETQRNKGNFPGRFSGRQFSNSRSEMNVSTLELGDSALYLCASSHRRGGQETQYFGPGTRLLVL.

The chain combines TRBV27 with TRBJ2-2, with D possibly being TRBD2 (6 bases). Germline CDR1 and CDR2: MNHEY and SMNVEV (reference sequence). The CDR3 length is 14 residues. Between the trimmed V and J ends, which lost 3 bases and 6 bases, there was a span of 11 bases. The CDR3 DNA sequence: TGTGCCAGCAGTTTCAAGCGGGCCGCCGGGGAGCTGTTTTTT. Encoded protein: CASSFKRAAGELFF.

CDR3 residues: CASSQVSGGIAGDTQYF. CDR3 DNA sequence: TGTGCCAGCAGCCAAGTTAGCGGGGGTATCGCGGGAGATACGCAGTATTTT. V usage is TRBV4-2 and J usage is TRBJ2-3; the match to TRBD2 covers 9 bases. The junction had 10 bases not matched to a gene; V was cut back by 1 base and J by 5 bases. CDR1 is LGHNA and CDR2 is YNFKEQ in the germline V gene. The CDR3 totals 17 residues.

This clone occurred a few times. The chain carries TRBV2 and TRBJ2-3; maybe TRBD2 (6 bases). CDR3 length: 15 amino acids. Germline CDR1 is SNHLY and CDR2 is FYNNEI. Trimming removed 6 bases at V and 1 base at J, with 14 bases between. The CDR3 spells CASSRLEIGTDTQYF. The CDR3 nucleotides read TGTGCCAGCAGCAGACTAGAAATCGGCACAGATACGCAGTATTTT.

This chain joins TRBV27 and TRBJ2-1; TRBD2 matches at 13 bases. The CDR3 loop spans 16 amino acids. Germline values: CDR1 MNHEY, CDR2 SMNVEV (reference sequence). Trimming took 6 bases from V and 9 from J; bases not matched to a gene: 11. CDR3 DNA sequence: TGTGCCAGCAGACGACTAGCGGGAGGTTCCTCCATTGAGCAGTTCTTC. It specifies CASRRLAGGSSIEQFF.

V and J are TRBV19 and TRBJ2-7; TRBD2 matches 7 bases. CDR3 length equals 16 residues. With 1 base clipped from V and 0 bases from J, the junction kept 6 bases outside the gene matches. Germline assignment: CDR1 LNHDA and CDR2 SQIVND (reference sequence). CDR3 DNA sequence: TGTGCCAGTAGTATAGGGCCGGGAGGCCCCTCCTACGAGCAGTACTTC. It is translated as CASSIGPGGPSYEQYF.

The chain is built from TRBV19 and TRBJ2-3; a possible D gene is TRBD1 (5 bases). V lost 5 bases and J 4 bases, leaving 10 bases between the germline ends. The CDR3 spans 13 residues. Germline assignment: CDR1 LNHDA and CDR2 SQIVND (reference sequence). The CDR3 loop reads CASSAVGADTQYF. As DNA, the CDR3 is TGTGCCAGTAGTGCTGTAGGGGCAGATACGCAGTATTTT.

This clone has only one observation. In DNA form, the CDR3 reads TGCAGCCTTTTTTATCCTACGGAGCAGTACTTC. Protein sequence: CSLFYPTEQYF. The chain has TRBV20-1 and TRBJ2-7, with D unclear. Germline V gives CDR1 DFQATT, CDR2 SNEGSKA (reference sequence). CDR3 length: 11 amino acids.

The chain employs TRBV6-1 and TRBJ2-7; unclear D gene. The V end was cut by 6 bases, the J end by 0 bases, with 12 bases between. The CDR3 length is 14 residues. CDR1 is MNHNS, CDR2 SASEGT, per germline. In DNA form, the CDR3 reads TGTGCCAGCAGAACCCCCAACTACTCCTACGAGCAGTACTTC. Translated, it gives CASRTPNYSYEQYF.

The J gene is TRBJ2-2, the V gene TRBV11-2; possibly TRBD1 for D (5 bases). Germline CDR1 and CDR2: SGHAT and FQNNGV. The CDR3 sequence is 15 residues long. The V and J ends lost 4 bases and 3 bases respectively, with 12 bases between them. The CDR3 nucleotides are TGTGCCAGCAGCTCCAGGGTGGTATACACCGGGGAGCTGTTTTTT. Translation gives CASSSRVVYTGELFF.

This rearrangement joins TRBV4-2 to TRBJ2-1; 8 bases map to TRBD2. The V gene end was trimmed by 0 bases and the J gene end by 7 bases; junction bases not matched to a gene: 11. This CDR3 contains 17 residues. From germline, CDR1 is LGHNA and CDR2 YNFKEQ. CDR3 amino acids: CASSQEGEGLVINEQFF. The CDR3 DNA follows: TGTGCCAGCAGCCAAGAGGGGGAGGGACTAGTCATAAATGAGCAGTTCTTC.

This clone was seen only once. The chain employs TRBV18 and TRBJ1-5; D might be TRBD1 (6 bases). CDR1 is KGHSH, CDR2 LQKENI, per germline. The V and J ends lost 5 bases and 4 bases respectively, with 18 bases between them. The CDR3 consists of 16 residues. The CDR3 here is CASSDRTASGNQPQHF. CDR3 nucleotide sequence: TGTGCCAGCTCAGATCGGACAGCTTCTGGGAATCAGCCCCAGCATTTT.

This clone was picked up one time. This rearrangement joins TRBV7-2 to TRBJ1-1; D is uncertain. The CDR3 is made up of 17 amino acids. V was shortened by 0 bases and J by 0 bases, with 14 bases between the two germline ends. Germline V gene lookup returns CDR1 SGHTA and CDR2 FQGNSA. The CDR3 nucleotides read TGTGCCAGCAGCTTAGCGTTTAGCGAATCCATGAACACTGAAGCTTTCTTT. It yields the protein CASSLAFSESMNTEAFF.

This clone was counted once. The chain recombines TRBV27 with TRBJ1-1; D uncertain. The germline V gene has CDR1 MNHEY and CDR2 SMNVEV (reference sequence). The V gene lost 5 bases and the J gene lost 2 bases, with 15 bases spanning the gap. This CDR3 region has 15 residues. The CDR3 DNA is TGTGCCAGCAGTGATGCCCGGGTCCTCAACACTGAAGCTTTCTTT. Translating gives CASSDARVLNTEAFF.

The chain links TRBV6-1 to TRBJ1-2, with a possible D match to TRBD1 (6 bases). Germline CDR1 is MNHNS and CDR2 is SASEGT. V was clipped by 3 bases and J by 4 bases, with 15 bases between them. This CDR3 has 15 residues. The CDR3 is CASSEQQGTAYGYTF. The CDR3 DNA reads TGTGCCAGCAGTGAGCAACAGGGAACTGCCTATGGCTACACCTTC.

V is TRBV7-3 and J is TRBJ2-3; D may be TRBD2 (6 bases). V gave up 5 bases and J gave up 0 bases, with 12 bases separating them. In germline, CDR1 is SGHTA, CDR2 FQGTGA. There are 15 residues in the CDR3. The CDR3 nucleotides read TGTGCCAGCAGCCCCATGAGCGGGAGCACAGATACGCAGTATTTT. Translating gives CASSPMSGSTDTQYF.

V gene TRBV30 combines with J gene TRBJ1-5; TRBD1 might be the D (5 bases). Between the trimmed V and J ends, which lost 3 bases and 3 bases, there was a span of 18 bases. CDR1 is GTSNPN, CDR2 SVGIG, per germline (reference sequence). The CDR3 contains 16 residues. In DNA form, the CDR3 reads TGTGCCTGGAGGAAAGGGGACTTCGGCGACAATCAGCCCCAGCATTTT. This translates into CAWRKGDFGDNQPQHF.

This rearrangement joins TRBV9 to TRBJ2-7; D possibly corresponds to TRBD2 (5 bases). V was pared by 2 bases and J by 3 bases, with 15 bases between. CDR3 size: 15 residues. Germline loops: CDR1 SGDLS, CDR2 YYNGEE. For the CDR3, the DNA is TGTGCCAGCAGCGTGAGGGTGGGAGAAGTCTACGAGCAGTACTTC. Its protein product is CASSVRVGEVYEQYF.